This section outlines one T cell receptor (beta chain) sequence together with its context. Its antigen is unknown. This record belongs to a study of cytomegalovirus exposure and HLA in healthy donors. PCR used 60 Vbeta primers and 13 Jbeta primers. Only in-frame clones appear in the TCRdb table, and some are missing; sequencing was by immunoSEQ multiplex PCR. Among tens of thousands of clones listed, about three quarters were seen once. Study-wide points: High sensitivity and specificity were reportedly achieved when the classifier diagnosed cytomegalovirus status. Immune exposure was documented only through CMV serostatus. In an earlier analysis, in some 500 donors, most V segments appeared productive either ~87% or ~30% of the time.

The CDR3 is made up of 15 amino acids. Germline V lookup: CDR1 SGHRS, CDR2 YFSETQ. Trimming took 0 bases from V and 6 from J, leaving 13 bases between them. The chain combines TRBV5-1 with TRBJ1-5; D is perhaps TRBD1 (5 bases). The specimen sequenced was PBMCs. The source of this sequence is a man between 25 and 39 years old in good health and CMV-seropositive. For the CDR3, the DNA is TGCGCCAGCAGCTTGGAGGGGCAGTCGGGTCAGCCCCAGCATTTT. Encoded protein: CASSLEGQSGQPQHF.